This entry lists 21 T cell receptor beta chains sequenced from one sample in a study of blood T cell repertoires in COVID-19. Sequenced by immunoSEQ multiplex PCR; TCRdb stores in-frame clones only, minus some. The table lists about 400,000 clones, 88% of them singletons. Specimen: PBMCs or T cells enriched from blood (not recorded which). Receptors originate from a woman aged 40 to 55 with acute COVID-19.

This clone occurred once. The rearrangement joins TRBV5-1 to TRBJ2-5; no clear D gene. This CDR3 spans 12 amino acids. V lost 4 bases and J lost 10, with 14 bases in between. CDR1 is SGHRS, CDR2 YFSETQ, per germline. This CDR3 is CASSPHDRVQYF. CDR3 sequence (DNA): TGCGCCAGCAGCCCCCACGACCGGGTCCAGTACTTC.

This clone was recorded once. This chain connects TRBV2 to TRBJ1-1, with D uncertain. The ends were cut back, 7 bases at V and 0 bases at J, with 12 bases in the middle. The CDR3 sequence is 14 residues long. CDR1 and CDR2 (germline): SNHLY, FYNNEI. CDR3 nucleotides: TGTGCCAGCATGGCAGTTTTAATGAACACTGAAGCTTTCTTT. Translated: CASMAVLMNTEAFF. Full variable domain (rest looked up from reference TRBV2 and TRBJ1-1): EPEVTQTPSHQVTQMGQEVILRCVPISNHLYFYWYRQILGQKVEFLVSFYNNEISEKSEIFDDQFSVERPDGSNFTLKIRSTKLEDSAMYFCASMAVLMNTEAFFGQGTRLTVV.

V is TRBV9 and J is TRBJ1-3, with D tentatively TRBD1 (6 bases). Germline CDR1 and CDR2: SGDLS and YYNGEE. The ends were cut back, 0 bases at V and 3 bases at J, with 13 bases in the middle. The CDR3 contains 16 residues. CDR3 loop: CASSVDPGEGGNTIYF. Here the CDR3 DNA reads TGTGCCAGCAGCGTAGACCCAGGGGAGGGTGGAAACACCATATATTTT.

This chain connects TRBV7-9 to TRBJ2-1; D is unresolved. CDR3 length: 15 amino acids. The ends were cut back, 5 bases at V and 8 bases at J, with 19 bases in the middle. Looked up from germline, CDR1 is SEHNR and CDR2 is FQNEAQ (reference sequence). The CDR3 nucleotides read TGTGCCAGCAGCCGTCCGACTTCACGGGTCCATGAGCAGTTCTTC. This codes for CASSRPTSRVHEQFF.

A single count supports this clone. The gene calls are TRBV30 and TRBJ1-1, with a possible D match to TRBD1 (5 bases). The CDR3 consists of 13 residues. CDR1 and CDR2 from the germline V gene are GTSNPN and SVGIG (reference sequence). Trimming took 5 bases from V and 2 from J, leaving 12 bases between them. CDR3 bases: TGTGCCTGGTCCGCGGGACGAAACACTGAAGCTTTCTTT. It codes for CAWSAGRNTEAFF.

V usage is TRBV9 and J usage is TRBJ1-1; the D gene is possibly TRBD1 (6 bases). The V end lost 4 bases, the J end lost 1 base, and 14 bases lay between the germline ends. The CDR3 totals 15 residues. Germline CDR1 SGDLS, CDR2 YYNGEE. The CDR3 loop reads CASSPPGTTNTEAFF. CDR3 nucleotide sequence: TGTGCCAGCAGCCCTCCCGGGACAACGAACACTGAAGCTTTCTTT.

A few counts support this clone. V gene TRBV19 combines with J gene TRBJ2-2; maybe TRBD1 (6 bases). Germline CDR1 reads LNHDA; CDR2 reads SQIVND (reference sequence). The V gene lost 10 bases and the J gene lost 4 bases, with 22 bases spanning the gap. The CDR3 runs to 16 residues. CDR3: CATAPSQGSVTGELFF. CDR3 nucleotide sequence: TGTGCCACCGCCCCTTCACAGGGAAGTGTCACCGGGGAGCTGTTTTTT.

V gene TRBV3-1 (or the pseudogene TRBV3-2) combines with J gene TRBJ2-5; 14 bases map to TRBD2. This CDR3 has 16 amino acids. Trimming cost V 5 bases and J 2 bases; bases outside gene matches: 4. The V gene's germline CDR1 is LGHDT and CDR2 YNNKEL (reference sequence). The CDR3 bases are TGTGCCAGCAGCGAGCGACTAGCGGGGGGGCAAGAGACCCAGTACTTC. It is translated as CASSERLAGGQETQYF.

The V gene is TRBV10-3, the J gene TRBJ1-2; 9 nucleotides agree with TRBD1. Germline values: CDR1 ENHRY, CDR2 SYGVKD. The CDR3 spans 12 residues. The junction had 3 bases not matched to a gene; V was cut back by 5 bases and J by 8 bases. CDR3: CAISTGGVGYTF. DNA for the CDR3: TGTGCCATCAGTACAGGGGGCGTAGGCTACACCTTC.

The chain links TRBV6-5 to TRBJ1-1; weak D call: TRBD1 (6 bases). Germline V gene sequence: CDR1 MNHEY, CDR2 SVGAGI. Trimming cost V 5 bases and J 6 bases, with 13 bases left between them. This CDR3 has 13 amino acids. DNA of the CDR3: TGTGCCAGCAGTCTACAGGGAGTCGCTGAAGCTTTCTTT. It is translated as CASSLQGVAEAFF.

The chain has TRBV5-1 and TRBJ2-5, with 9 bases lining up with TRBD1. Trimming at V came to 0 bases and at J to 1 base, leaving 1 base not matched to a gene. The CDR3 loop spans 15 amino acids. Germline V CDR1 and CDR2: SGHRS, YFSETQ. The CDR3 loop reads CASSLGQGVQETQYF. CDR3 coding DNA: TGCGCCAGCAGCTTGGGACAGGGGGTCCAAGAGACCCAGTACTTC.

In its sample, this clone was seen a few times. The chain is built from TRBV29-1 and TRBJ2-5, with TRBD1 matching over 7 bases. The CDR3 length is 11 residues. V gave up 4 bases and J gave up 11 bases; unmatched junction bases: 7. The germline V gene has CDR1 SQVTM and CDR2 ANQGSEA. In DNA form, the CDR3 reads TGCAGCGTTGCCCGGACAGGCGGGCAGTACTTC. Translating gives CSVARTGGQYF.

This sequence joins TRBV6-5 and TRBJ1-3; possibly TRBD1 for D (6 bases). Germline lookup yields CDR1 MNHEY and CDR2 SVGAGI. V was cut by 2 bases and J by 4 bases, with 15 bases left in between. This CDR3 has 16 residues. The CDR3 DNA is TGTGCCAGCAGTTACGGGGGTTGGGGGCTAGGAAACACCATATATTTT. It codes for CASSYGGWGLGNTIYF.

The CDR3 nucleotides read TGTGCCAGCAGCCTCACACACGATAATGAAAAACTGTTTTTT. As protein: CASSLTHDNEKLFF. The chain employs TRBV3-1 (or the pseudogene TRBV3-2) and TRBJ1-4, with D unclear. Germline CDR1 LGHDT, CDR2 YNNKEL (reference sequence). V lost 4 bases to trimming and J lost 4 bases, with 10 bases between them. This CDR3 is 14 amino acids long.

CDR3 sequence reads: CASSLEGTPRFRTF. The CDR3 nucleotides are TGTGCCAGCAGCTTGGAAGGGACACCGAGGTTTCGCACCTTC. This chain connects TRBV5-4 to TRBJ1-2, with D perhaps TRBD1 (6 bases). The CDR3 covers 14 residues. The ends were cut back, 0 bases at V and 13 bases at J, with 19 bases in the middle. Germline CDR1 SGHNT, CDR2 YYREEE (reference sequence).

The genes are TRBV2 and TRBJ1-4; D is undetermined. The CDR3 spans 15 residues. V lost 7 bases, J lost 6 bases, and 18 bases lay in between. The germline V gene encodes CDR1 SNHLY and CDR2 FYNNEI. Here the CDR3 DNA reads TGTGCCAGCACTTTCGATCTAGGGAGGGATGAAAAACTGTTTTTT. Protein product: CASTFDLGRDEKLFF.

V gene TRBV7-6 combines with J gene TRBJ2-3, with 9 positions matching TRBD1. This CDR3 is 15 amino acids long. V shed 5 bases, J shed 2 bases, and the junction held 5 bases outside the gene matches. The germline CDR1 and CDR2 sequences are SGHVS and FNYEAQ. The CDR3 bases are TGTGCCAGCAGCCCCTACAGGGGGCTCACAGATACGCAGTATTTT. This gives the protein CASSPYRGLTDTQYF.

In regard to this clone: The sample holds other DNA sequences that translate to the same CDR3. The chain has TRBV6-4 and TRBJ2-3, with 10 bases matching TRBD2. The V and J ends lost 4 bases and 4 bases, in that order; junction bases with no gene match: 2. Per germline, CDR1 MRHNA and CDR2 SNTAGT. The CDR3 runs 14 residues. CDR3 loop: CASSGLAGADTQYF. The CDR3 DNA reads as TGTGCCAGCAGTGGTCTAGCGGGGGCAGATACGCAGTATTTT.

V is TRBV5-1 and J is TRBJ2-7; a possible D gene is TRBD1 (5 bases). This CDR3 contains 14 residues. Trimming shortened V by 0 bases and J by 4 bases, and 11 bases separated the two germline ends. Germline values: CDR1 SGHRS, CDR2 YFSETQ. The CDR3 DNA is TGCGCCAGCAGCTTGGGACAGAACACGTACGAGCAGTACTTC. Its protein product is CASSLGQNTYEQYF.

The gene calls are TRBV3-1 (or the pseudogene TRBV3-2) and TRBJ1-2, with TRBD1 matching over 8 bases. The CDR3 consists of 16 residues. The germline CDR1 and CDR2 sequences are LGHDT and YNNKEL (reference sequence). V dropped 3 bases and J dropped 2; count of bases not matched to a gene: 8. The CDR3 sequence is CASSHHPGQGNYGYTF. The DNA for the CDR3 is TGTGCCAGCAGCCATCACCCCGGACAGGGCAACTATGGCTACACCTTC.

The chain is built from TRBV7-6 and TRBJ2-5; D is perhaps TRBD2 (7 bases). CDR3 size: 15 residues. Trimming left V 4 bases short and J 4 bases short, with 16 bases between. Germline V lookup: CDR1 SGHVS, CDR2 FNYEAQ. The CDR3 bases are TGTGCCAGCAGCTATAGTGGGGGGGGCCGAGAGACCCAGTACTTC. Amino acids: CASSYSGGGRETQYF.